This T cell receptor beta chain was sequenced for a study of cytomegalovirus exposure and HLA in healthy donors (dated by TCRdb to 2016 to 2017). About the investigation overall: According to a later analysis, the 100 to 150 validation repertoires were produced on the same platform as the approximately 620 repertoires of the first cohort. The study was designed to test whether signatures of past pathogen exposure could be identified by cataloging public T cell receptors. Along with the roughly 670-subject first cohort, a separate validation cohort of 120 different subjects was used. To predict cytomegalovirus infection status, the study combined high-throughput TCR immunosequencing, statistical association of individual TCRs with disease status, and machine learning. General conclusions and limits of the study: Most TCR sequences were observed very rarely across donors, whereas some public TCRs were present in many individuals. Of the cluster scores, 85% to 95% were above 0 in a later analysis, which found that TCRs clustered in the first cohort also tended to co-occur in the roughly 130 validation repertoires. It was suggested by the authors that the approach could potentially be generalized to other disease states and immunological phenotypes. The study listed around 160 TCR beta chains as associated with cytomegalovirus. A few of the identified cytomegalovirus-associated TCR beta chains were confirmed in vitro to be specific for cytomegalovirus antigens. A later analysis lacked HLA typing for the validation cohort, so it scored co-occurrence in that cohort across all 110 or so repertoires. The classifier was reported to diagnose cytomegalovirus status with high specificity and sensitivity in both the original and validation cohorts.

In regard to this clone: The specificity of this receptor is unknown. No quality values exist for individual bases; no much larger clone is one base distant.

Receptors were amplified or captured by the immunoSEQ multiplex PCR assay. In the source study's methods: A statistical classification framework was built for diagnosing cytomegalovirus status from the catalog of TCR beta chain sequences. Entries here come from immuneACCESS through TCRdb and include only in-frame sequences with V and J called. Some clones fail to appear in such tables; in the studies checked, an unresolved V gene covers under half of the shortfall, and the cause of the remainder is unknown. Clonal size and the V and J genes are those of that table, whereas D and trimming came from the DNA. This sample is represented by more than 90,000 clones; approximately 94% of them were singletons. 1.1% of the sample is in the top ten clones. V loses 10 bases, J loses 4 bases, and the germline ends lie 25 bases apart. The CDR3 starts with the cysteine, ends with the phenylalanine, and has 17 residues. Only CDR3 DNA remains: 51 bases, in frame from the first base. Per the germline V gene, MDHEN is the CDR1 and SYDVKM is the CDR2.

Separate from the roughly 700-subject first cohort, the validation cohort of about 130 subjects was the group to which the donors belonged. The rearrangement combines TRBV28 with TRBJ2-2; a tentative D match to TRBD2 spans 5 bases. The TCR comes from a young woman in good health and CMV-seropositive. What was sequenced was PBMCs. The DNA sequence is given as TGTGCCACAGAGATTTTGGGAAGGAGGAGTACCACCGGGGAGCTGTTTTTT. Protein translation: CATEILGRRSTTGELFF.